Below are 2 T cell receptor beta chains sequenced from a single sample in a study of shared clonotypes between healthy human individuals (dated by TCRdb to 2019 to 2021). Library preparation used the immunoSEQ multiplex PCR assay. TCRdb stores this immuneACCESS table with in-frame sequences only. Part of the clones is absent; in the studies checked, under half of the shortfall reflects unresolved V genes, and no reason is known for the rest. This sample lists 2 million to 3 million clones; 93% were detected once. Around 0.37% of the sample lies in the top ten. Sequencing input: naive CD4+ T cells from PBMCs. The sample's cell subset or site label, in plain terms: CD45RA+ positively selected. The receptors here all came from a man between 18 and 29 years old in good health. Some clones in this sample may be carry-over from other donors' samples.

As regards this clone: Within the sample, other DNA sequences also encode this same CDR3. The chain links TRBV10-3 to TRBJ1-1; 8 positions agree with TRBD1. The germline gives CDR1 ENHRY, CDR2 SYGVKD. The CDR3 is 13 residues long. The trim removed 6 bases at V and 4 bases at J, leaving 4 bases unmatched. CDR3 bases: TGTGCCATCAGAGGACAGGGTGGCACTGAAGCTTTCTTT. Translation gives CAIRGQGGTEAFF.

The chain carries TRBV7-2 and TRBJ2-2; D unresolved. The CDR3 loop spans 14 amino acids. The germline V gene encodes CDR1 SGHTA and CDR2 FQGNSA. Trimming removed 5 bases from V and 1 base from J, with 8 bases in between. The CDR3 sequence: CASSPLMNTGELFF. CDR3 nucleotides: TGTGCCAGCAGCCCCCTAATGAACACCGGGGAGCTGTTTTTT.